The clone carrying this T cell receptor delta chain showed up just a few times. Its matching antigen is unknown. Germline V gene sequence: CDR1 TSWWSYY, CDR2 QGS. V gave up 0 bases and J gave up 4 bases; unmatched junction bases: 27. This CDR3 is built from 24 residues. TCRdb reapplied CATT to the PCR reads. Among about 6,400 delta-chain clones listed, more than 35% were seen once. This entry belongs to a study of human gamma delta and Vdelta1 T cells. Points from the study as a whole: Acute myeloid leukemia was reportedly broadly targeted by polyclonal Delta One T cells.

The clonotype originates from a human donor in good health. Specimen: Vdelta1 gamma-delta T cells from blood grown in culture (DOT cells). The rearrangement links TRDV1 to TRDJ1, with 12 bases fitting TRDD3. The CDR3 reads CALGELTPPTGYWGILGGVDKLIF. In nucleotides, the CDR3 is TGTGCTCTTGGGGAACTAACCCCTCCTACGGGTTACTGGGGGATACTAGGGGGGGTCGATAAACTCATCTTT.